A few counts support the clone carrying this TCR beta chain. What it recognizes is unknown. Trimming cost V 4 bases and J 7 bases, with 20 bases left between them. This CDR3 has 15 residues. In germline, CDR1 is MNHEY, CDR2 SVGAGI. The data are from a study of cytomegalovirus exposure and HLA in healthy donors. Study results and limitations: For TCR beta chains, V- and J-gene trimming was later linked to a missense DCLRE1C variant. Immune exposure information available was restricted to CMV serostatus. A later examination showed that TCR association rates differed by HLA locus, with DRB1 most and HLA-C fewest.

PCR amplification relied on 60 Vbeta primers (plus 13 Jbeta primers). The repertoire was sequenced with immunoSEQ multiplex PCR; TCRdb's copy has only in-frame clones and lacks some. The data show over 150,000 clones, around 80% seen once. The sequenced material came from PBMCs. The source is a woman in her forties in good health and CMV-seropositive. The chain uses TRBV6-5 and TRBJ2-7, with D perhaps TRBD1 (6 bases). Written as DNA, the CDR3 is TGTGCCAGCAGTTCCACCGGGACGGCGAGGGGGGAGCAGTACTTC. Amino acid sequence: CASSSTGTARGEQYF.